The clone carrying this TCR beta chain was picked up many times. Every TCR cDNA molecule bore its own unique molecular identifier. In TCRdb, the 5' RACE reads were re-called with MiXCR into one record per CDR3 protein. Of roughly 1,700 distinct CDR3 sequences detected, around 16% appear once; the ten largest clones hold more than 25%. Regarding time point: sample taken at primary tumor resection. Whole RNA, isolated from tumor, nontumor lung or frozen PBMC, was sequenced without prior sorting. These data are taken from a study of spatial heterogeneity in lung cancer. Study information: Across the raw uncorrected reads, a unique TCR and UMI combination was observed, on average, more than ten times.

The junction had 6 bases not matched to a gene; V was cut back by 5 bases and J by 8 bases. Germline CDR1 SEHNR, CDR2 FQNEAQ (reference sequence). The CDR3 totals 13 residues. This clonotype was obtained from a male donor with early-stage non-small cell lung cancer. The input for sequencing was normal lung tissue next to the tumor, taken at surgery. The chain recombines TRBV7-9 with TRBJ2-1; 7 bases fit TRBD1. CDR3 nucleotide sequence: TGTGCCAGCAGCCCCCAGACAGGGCATGAGCAGTTCTTC. It codes for CASSPQTGHEQFF.